Listed below are T cell receptor beta chains from one sample, sequenced in a study of cytomegalovirus exposure and HLA in healthy donors. TCRdb's copy holds only in-frame clones and misses some; the assay was immunoSEQ multiplex PCR. The sample includes fewer than 150,000 clones, approximately 77% of them seen just once. Sequenced input: PBMCs. These receptors were taken from a woman in her 50s in good health and CMV-seronegative. Each CDR3 is given with its conserved first and last residue. The D gene is left open where the match is weak. Clone size is not always given. Where it is, it says once, few, many or a class for expanded clones.

size,D,V,J,CDR3,DNA
-,TRBD1,TRBV29-1,TRBJ2-7,CSVDGTGLGEQYF,TGCAGCGTTGATGGGACAGGTCTTGGGGAGCAGTACTTC
few,TRBD1,TRBV4-3,TRBJ1-3,CASSHAPGQGGNTIYF,TGCGCCAGCAGCCACGCACCGGGACAGGGGGGAAACACCATATATTTT
-,-,TRBV7-8,TRBJ1-1,CASSFIRVSTEAFF,TGTGCCAGCAGCTTTATCAGGGTTAGCACTGAAGCTTTCTTT
-,TRBD1,TRBV28,TRBJ1-5,CASSSRTGSPSQPQHF,TGTGCCAGCAGTAGTCGGACAGGGAGCCCTTCCCAGCCCCAGCATTTT
-,-,TRBV7-9,TRBJ1-3,CASSQTGQPGNTIYF,TGTGCCAGCAGCCAAACAGGGCAGCCCGGAAACACCATATATTTT
-,TRBD1,TRBV28,TRBJ1-5,CASSIIPQAGGAVGRTQPQHF,TGTGCCAGCAGTATTATCCCCCAGGCAGGGGGCGCAGTAGGTCGGACTCAGCCCCAGCATTTT
few,-,TRBV15,TRBJ2-5,CATSRGQIQETQYF,TGTGCCACCAGCAGAGGACAAATCCAAGAGACCCAGTACTTC
few,-,TRBV4-2,TRBJ2-2,CASSQGAGAVSGELFF,TGTGCCAGCAGCCAAGGGGCGGGGGCGGTAAGCGGGGAGCTGTTTTTT
-,-,TRBV7-9,TRBJ1-2,CASSLGTQLISGYTF,TGTGCCAGCAGCTTAGGGACTCAGCTGATCTCAGGCTACACCTTC
few,-,TRBV5-6,TRBJ2-3,CASSLAVSDTQYF,TGTGCCAGCAGCTTGGCTGTCTCAGATACGCAGTATTTT
few,TRBD1,TRBV28,TRBJ1-6,CASSAGGNSYNSPLHF,TGTGCCAGCAGCGCAGGGGGTAACTCCTATAATTCACCCCTCCACTTT
-,-,TRBV11-3,TRBJ2-5,CASSLGGTLETQYF,TGTGCCAGCAGCTTAGGAGGGACTTTGGAGACCCAGTACTTC
once,-,TRBV9,TRBJ2-2,CASSETMNTGELFF,TGTGCCAGCAGCGAGACAATGAACACCGGGGAGCTGTTTTTT
-,TRBD1,TRBV25-1,TRBJ2-3,CASSESGTGVGTDTQYF,TGTGCCAGCAGTGAATCTGGGACAGGGGTGGGCACAGATACGCAGTATTTT
-,-,TRBV2,TRBJ2-5,CASRVGLGSPMYF,-
once,TRBD2,TRBV2,TRBJ2-1,CASSLLAGDISYNEQFF,TGTGCCAGCAGCTTACTAGCGGGGGACATATCCTACAATGAGCAGTTCTTC
-,TRBD1,TRBV11-2,TRBJ1-6,CASSLVGGGSPLHF,TGTGCCAGCAGCTTAGTAGGGGGCGGTTCACCCCTCCACTTT
-,TRBD1,TRBV16,TRBJ1-1,CASSTRTGYTEAFF,TGTGCCAGCAGCACCCGGACAGGGTACACTGAAGCTTTCTTT
-,TRBD1,TRBV28,TRBJ1-2,CASSLQGVLENYGYTF,TGTGCCAGCAGTTTACAGGGGGTCTTAGAGAACTATGGCTACACCTTC
few,TRBD2,TRBV6-5,TRBJ2-5,CASSLAGGDETQYF,TGTGCCAGCAGTCTAGCGGGGGGTGATGAGACCCAGTACTTC